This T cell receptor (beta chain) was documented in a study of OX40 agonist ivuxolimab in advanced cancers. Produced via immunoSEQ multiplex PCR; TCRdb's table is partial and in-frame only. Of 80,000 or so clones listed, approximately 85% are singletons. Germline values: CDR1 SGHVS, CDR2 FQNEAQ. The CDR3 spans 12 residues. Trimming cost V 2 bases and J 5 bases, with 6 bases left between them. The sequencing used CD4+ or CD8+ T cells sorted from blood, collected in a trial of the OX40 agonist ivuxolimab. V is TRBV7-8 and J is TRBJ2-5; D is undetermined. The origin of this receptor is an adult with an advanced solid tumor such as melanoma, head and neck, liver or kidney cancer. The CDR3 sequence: CASSLQRETQYF. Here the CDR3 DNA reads TGTGCCAGCAGCTTACAACGGGAGACCCAGTACTTC.